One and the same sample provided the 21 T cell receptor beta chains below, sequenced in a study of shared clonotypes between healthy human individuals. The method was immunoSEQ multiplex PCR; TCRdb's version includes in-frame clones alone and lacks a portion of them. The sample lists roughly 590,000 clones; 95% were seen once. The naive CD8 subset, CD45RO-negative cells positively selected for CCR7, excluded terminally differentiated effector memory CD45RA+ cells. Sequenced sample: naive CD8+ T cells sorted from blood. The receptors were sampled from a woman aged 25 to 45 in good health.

For the CDR3, the DNA is TGTGCCAGCAGCTTCTCCTCTAGCGGGAGGGCCATTAATAGCGAGCAGTACTTC. This codes for CASSFSSSGRAINSEQYF. The gene calls are TRBV7-9 and TRBJ2-7; TRBD2 agrees at 12 bases. J gave up 6 bases and V 3 bases, and 15 bases lay outside the gene matches. This CDR3 is 18 amino acids long. Germline V gene lookup returns CDR1 SEHNR and CDR2 FQNEAQ (reference sequence).

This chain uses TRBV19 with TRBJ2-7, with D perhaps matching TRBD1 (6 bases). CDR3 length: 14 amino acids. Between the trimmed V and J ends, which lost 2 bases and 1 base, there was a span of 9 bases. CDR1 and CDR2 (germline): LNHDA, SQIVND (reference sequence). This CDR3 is CASSIKQGSYEQYF. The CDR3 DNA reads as TGTGCCAGTAGTATAAAACAGGGATCCTACGAGCAGTACTTC. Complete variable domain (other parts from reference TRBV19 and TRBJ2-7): DGGITQSPKYLFRKEGQNVTLSCEQNLNHDAMYWYRQDPGQGLRLIYYSQIVNDFQKGDIAEGYSVSREKKESFPLTVTSAQKNPTAFYLCASSIKQGSYEQYFGPGTRLTVT.

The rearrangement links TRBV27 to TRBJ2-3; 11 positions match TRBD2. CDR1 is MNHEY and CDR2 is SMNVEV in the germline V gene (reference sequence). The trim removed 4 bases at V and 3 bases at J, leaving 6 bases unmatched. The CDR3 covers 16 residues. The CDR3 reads CASSSLAGANTDTQYF. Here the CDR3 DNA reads TGTGCCAGCAGTTCACTAGCGGGAGCAAATACAGATACGCAGTATTTT.

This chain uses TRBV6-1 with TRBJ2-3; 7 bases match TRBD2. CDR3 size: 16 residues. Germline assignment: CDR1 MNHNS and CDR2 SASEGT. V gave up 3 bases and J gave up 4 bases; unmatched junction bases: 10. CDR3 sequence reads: CASSDLAGAFSDTQYF. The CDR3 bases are TGTGCCAGCAGTGATCTGGCGGGAGCGTTCTCAGATACGCAGTATTTT.

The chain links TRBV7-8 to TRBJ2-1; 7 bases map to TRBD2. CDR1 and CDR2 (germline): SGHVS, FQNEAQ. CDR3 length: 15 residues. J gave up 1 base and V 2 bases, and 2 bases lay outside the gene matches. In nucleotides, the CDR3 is TGTGCCAGCAGCTTAAGGCGGGGGTCCTACAATGAGCAGTTCTTC. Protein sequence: CASSLRRGSYNEQFF. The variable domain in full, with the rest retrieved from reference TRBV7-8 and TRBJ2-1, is GAGVSQSPRYKVAKRGQDVALRCDPISGHVSLFWYQQALGQGPEFLTYFQNEAQLDKSGLPSDRFFAERPEGSVSTLKIQRTQQEDSAVYLCASSLRRGSYNEQFFGPGTRLTVL.

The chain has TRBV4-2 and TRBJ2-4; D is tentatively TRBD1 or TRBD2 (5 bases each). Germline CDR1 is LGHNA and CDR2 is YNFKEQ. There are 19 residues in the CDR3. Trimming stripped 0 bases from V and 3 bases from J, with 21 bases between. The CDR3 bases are TGTGCCAGCAGCCAAGAGCCCCGGGACCCCGTCGAGGGCAAAAACATTCAGTACTTC. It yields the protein CASSQEPRDPVEGKNIQYF.

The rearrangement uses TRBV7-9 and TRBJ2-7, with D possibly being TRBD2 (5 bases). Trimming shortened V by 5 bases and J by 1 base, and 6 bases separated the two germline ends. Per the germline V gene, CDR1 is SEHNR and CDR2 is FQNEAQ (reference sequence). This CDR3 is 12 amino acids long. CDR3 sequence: CASSGRSYEQYF. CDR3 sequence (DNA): TGTGCCAGCAGCGGGAGATCCTACGAGCAGTACTTC.

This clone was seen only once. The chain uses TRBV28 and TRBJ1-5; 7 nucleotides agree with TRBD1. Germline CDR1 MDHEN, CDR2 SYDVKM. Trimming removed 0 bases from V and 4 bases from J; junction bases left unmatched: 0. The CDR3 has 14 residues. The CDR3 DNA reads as TGTGCCAGCAGTTTATGGGACAGGAATCAGCCCCAGCATTTT. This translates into CASSLWDRNQPQHF.

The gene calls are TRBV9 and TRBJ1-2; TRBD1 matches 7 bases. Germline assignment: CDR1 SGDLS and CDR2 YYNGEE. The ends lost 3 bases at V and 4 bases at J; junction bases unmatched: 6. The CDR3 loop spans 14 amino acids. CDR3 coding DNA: TGTGCCAGCAGCGGACAAGGGGGCGCCTATGGCTACACCTTC. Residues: CASSGQGGAYGYTF. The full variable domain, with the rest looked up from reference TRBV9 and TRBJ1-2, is DSGVTQTPKHLITATGQRVTLRCSPRSGDLSVYWYQQSLDQGLQFLIQYYNGEERAKGNILERFSAQQFPDLHSELNLSSLELGDSALYFCASSGQGGAYGYTFGSGTRLTVV.

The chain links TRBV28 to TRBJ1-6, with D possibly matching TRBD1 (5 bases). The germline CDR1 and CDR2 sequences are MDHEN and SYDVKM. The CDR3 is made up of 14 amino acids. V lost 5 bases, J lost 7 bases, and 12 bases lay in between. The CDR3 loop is CASSINHRNSPLHF. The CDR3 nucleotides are TGTGCCAGCAGTATAAATCACAGGAATTCACCCCTCCACTTT. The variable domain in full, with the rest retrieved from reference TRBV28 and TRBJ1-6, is DVKVTQSSRYLVKRTGEKVFLECVQDMDHENMFWYRQDPGLGLRLIYFSYDVKMKEKGDIPEGYSVSREKKERFSLILESASTNQTSMYLCASSINHRNSPLHFGNGTRLTVT.

The CDR3 bases are TGTGCCAGCAGCTTAGCGCGTCCTAGCGGAGACTACGAGCAGTACTTC. Protein sequence: CASSLARPSGDYEQYF. This chain connects TRBV7-6 to TRBJ2-7; the match to TRBD2 covers 7 bases. Germline CDR1 SGHVS, CDR2 FNYEAQ. J lost 3 bases, V lost 0 bases, and 8 bases had no gene match. The CDR3 length is 16 residues.

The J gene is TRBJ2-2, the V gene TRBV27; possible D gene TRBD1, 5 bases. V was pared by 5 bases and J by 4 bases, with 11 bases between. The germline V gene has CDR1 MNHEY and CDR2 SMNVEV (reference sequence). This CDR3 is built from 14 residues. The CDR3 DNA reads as TGTGCCAGCAGTCCAGGGTATCCCACCGGGGAGCTGTTTTTT. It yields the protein CASSPGYPTGELFF.

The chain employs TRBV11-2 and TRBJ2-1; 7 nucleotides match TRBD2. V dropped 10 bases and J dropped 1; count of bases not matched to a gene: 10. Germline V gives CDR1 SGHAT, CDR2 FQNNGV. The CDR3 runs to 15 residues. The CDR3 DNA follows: TGTGCCACAACAGGCGCGGGGGAATCCTACAATGAGCAGTTCTTC. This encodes CATTGAGESYNEQFF.

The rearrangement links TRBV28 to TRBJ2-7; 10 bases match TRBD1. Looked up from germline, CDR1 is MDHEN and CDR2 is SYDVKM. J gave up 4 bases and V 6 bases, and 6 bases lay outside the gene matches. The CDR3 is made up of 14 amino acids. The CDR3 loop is CASSMTGGTYEQYF. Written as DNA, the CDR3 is TGTGCCAGCAGCATGACAGGGGGCACGTACGAGCAGTACTTC. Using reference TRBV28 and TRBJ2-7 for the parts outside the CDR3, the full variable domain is DVKVTQSSRYLVKRTGEKVFLECVQDMDHENMFWYRQDPGLGLRLIYFSYDVKMKEKGDIPEGYSVSREKKERFSLILESASTNQTSMYLCASSMTGGTYEQYFGPGTRLTVT.

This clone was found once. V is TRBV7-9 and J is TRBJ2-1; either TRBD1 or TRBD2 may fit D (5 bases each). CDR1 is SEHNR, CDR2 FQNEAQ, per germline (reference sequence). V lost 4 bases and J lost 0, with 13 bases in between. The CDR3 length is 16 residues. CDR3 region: CASSSGTTSSYNEQFF. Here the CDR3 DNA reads TGTGCCAGCAGCTCGGGGACCACGAGCTCCTACAATGAGCAGTTCTTC.

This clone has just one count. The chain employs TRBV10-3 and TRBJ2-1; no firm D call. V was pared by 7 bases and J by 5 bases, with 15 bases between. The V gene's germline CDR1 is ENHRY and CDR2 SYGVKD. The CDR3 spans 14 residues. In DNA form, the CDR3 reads TGTGCCATCATGGGCGGCCCCACGGACAATGAGCAGTTCTTC. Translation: CAIMGGPTDNEQFF.

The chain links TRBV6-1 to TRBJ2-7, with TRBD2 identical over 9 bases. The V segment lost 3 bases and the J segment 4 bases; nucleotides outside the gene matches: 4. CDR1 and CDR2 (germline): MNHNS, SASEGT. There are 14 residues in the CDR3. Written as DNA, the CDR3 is TGTGCCAGCAGTGATGGGCTAGCGGGATACGAGCAGTACTTC. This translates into CASSDGLAGYEQYF.

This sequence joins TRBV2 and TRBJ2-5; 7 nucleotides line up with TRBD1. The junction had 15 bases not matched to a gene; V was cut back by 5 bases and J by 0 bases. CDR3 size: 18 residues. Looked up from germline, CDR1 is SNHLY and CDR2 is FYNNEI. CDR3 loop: CASSLSGTAVDHQETQYF. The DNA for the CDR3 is TGTGCCAGCAGTCTATCCGGGACAGCCGTAGACCACCAAGAGACCCAGTACTTC.

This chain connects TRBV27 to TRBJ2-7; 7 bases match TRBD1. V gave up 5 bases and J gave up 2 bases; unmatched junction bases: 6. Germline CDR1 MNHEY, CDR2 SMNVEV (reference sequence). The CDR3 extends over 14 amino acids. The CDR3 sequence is CASSTGTATYEQYF. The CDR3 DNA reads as TGTGCCAGCAGTACCGGGACAGCTACCTACGAGCAGTACTTC.

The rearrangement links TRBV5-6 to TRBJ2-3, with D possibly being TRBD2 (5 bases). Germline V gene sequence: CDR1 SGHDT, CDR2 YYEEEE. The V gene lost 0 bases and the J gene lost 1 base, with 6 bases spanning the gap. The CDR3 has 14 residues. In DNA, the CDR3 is TGTGCCAGCAGCTTGGGAGCGGGCACAGATACGCAGTATTTT. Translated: CASSLGAGTDTQYF.

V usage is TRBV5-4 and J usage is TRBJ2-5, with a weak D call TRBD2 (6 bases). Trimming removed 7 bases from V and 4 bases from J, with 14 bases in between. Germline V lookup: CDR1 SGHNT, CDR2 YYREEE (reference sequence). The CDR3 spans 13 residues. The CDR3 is CASGPLEGETQYF. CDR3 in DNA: TGTGCCAGCGGCCCATTGGAGGGAGAGACCCAGTACTTC.